Sequencing of this T cell receptor beta chain was carried out in a study of CD8 T cells in ankylosing spondylitis. Study-wide points: Disease-linked clones reportedly concentrated significantly in matched ankylosing spondylitis synovial fluid.

Quantitative 5'-RACE was performed with molecular barcodes, and it yielded the TCR beta libraries. TCRdb reprocessed the 5' RACE reads with MiXCR, giving one entry per CDR3 protein. Here the sample spans 240,000 or so distinct CDR3 sequences, about 10% being singletons. This clonotype was observed many times. The antigen is unknown. Trimming removed 3 bases at V and 3 bases at J, with 13 bases between. Germline V gene sequence: CDR1 DFQATT, CDR2 SNEGSKA (reference sequence). This CDR3 is built from 14 residues. This sequence originates from a male donor with ankylosing spondylitis or in good health (not recorded which). The sequencing input was blood, either unsorted or a sorted T cell fraction (not recorded which). This chain uses TRBV20-1 with TRBJ2-3; no definite D call. The CDR3, as DNA: TGCAGTGCTAGTTTGCCCCCCTTTACAGATACGCAGTATTTT. Protein: CSASLPPFTDTQYF.